This is a list of T cell receptor beta chains from one sample in a study of T cells in Graves' hyperthyroidism and ophthalmopathy. Each CDR3 protein gets one entry after TCRdb re-called the multiplex PCR reads with MiXCR. The repertoire holds roughly 640,000 distinct CDR3 sequences, with 16% as singletons. What was sequenced was blood. These receptors were collected from a woman aged 40 to 49 with Graves' ophthalmopathy. Both conserved end residues are part of each CDR3. The D gene is left open where the match is weak. Clone size is shown for a subset of rows, as once, few, many or a class of expanded clone.

clone_size,d_call,j_call,v_call,cdr3_nt,cdr3_aa
many,TRBD2,TRBJ2-5,TRBV12-3/TRBV12-4,TGTGCCAGCAGTTTATCAACCGGGACTAGCCGCTACCAAGAGACCCAGTACTTC,CASSLSTGTSRYQETQYF
.,.,TRBJ1-3,TRBV19,TGTGCCAGTCAACAGGGCCGCTCGTCGGGAAACACCATATATTTT,CASQQGRSSGNTIYF
many,TRBD1,TRBJ2-7,TRBV30,TGTGCCTGGAGTGACGGGACAGGGGCTTACGAGCAGTACTTC,CAWSDGTGAYEQYF
.,TRBD1,TRBJ1-3,TRBV5-1,TGCGCCAGCAGCTCGACAGGGAACTCTGGAAACACCATATATTTT,CASSSTGNSGNTIYF
many,.,TRBJ2-5,TRBV11-2,TGTGCCAGCAGCTCATCCTTGGGGGGAGGAGAGACCCAGTACTTC,CASSSSLGGGETQYF
few,TRBD1,TRBJ1-1,TRBV7-9,TGTGCCAGCAGCCTCATGAGGGGACAGGTCTTT,CASSLMRGQVF
few,TRBD2,TRBJ2-1,TRBV25-1,TGTGCCAGCAGTGAATGGACTAGTGAGTTTTCCTACAATGAGCAGTTCTTC,CASSEWTSEFSYNEQFF
many,TRBD1,TRBJ1-1,TRBV6-1,TGTGCCAGCCGGAGGACAGGGGTATTGGACACTGAAGCTTTCTTT,CASRRTGVLDTEAFF
many,.,TRBJ2-1,TRBV2,TGTGCCAGCAGTGTTACCAATGAGCAGTTCTTC,CASSVTNEQFF
many,.,TRBJ1-4,TRBV5-1,TGCGCCAGCAGCCCCGGGAGGGATTCTGAAAAACTGTTTTTT,CASSPGRDSEKLFF
many,TRBD1,TRBJ1-2,TRBV2,TGTGCCAGCAGTCCGGGACAGGGGACCTTCTATGGCTACACCTTC,CASSPGQGTFYGYTF
many,TRBD2,TRBJ2-3,TRBV11-1,TGTGCCAGCAGCTCACAGATGACTAGCGGGATGTCAGATACGCAGTATTTT,CASSSQMTSGMSDTQYF
.,.,TRBJ1-2,TRBV19,TGTGCCAGTAGACATCTTGGACAGCCATCTAACTATGGCTACACCTTC,CASRHLGQPSNYGYTF
.,.,TRBJ2-1,TRBV5-5,TGTGCCAGCAGCTTAGAAGGGTTGGGCGTCTCCTACAATGAGCAGTTCTTC,CASSLEGLGVSYNEQFF
.,.,TRBJ1-4,TRBV27,TGTGCCAGCGCTGACATCGGGGGTGGCGAAAAACTGTTTTTT,CASADIGGGEKLFF
once,.,TRBJ1-5,TRBV19,TGTGCCAGTAGTATAAGGTTCTGGGGGAATCAGCCCCAGCATTTT,CASSIRFWGNQPQHF
many,.,TRBJ1-2,TRBV29-1,TGCAGCGTTGAGGAAAATGGCTACACCTTC,CSVEENGYTF
.,TRBD1,TRBJ2-2,TRBV28,TGTGCCAGCGCCGGGACAGGGTACACCGGGGAGCTGTTTTTT,CASAGTGYTGELFF
few,TRBD1,TRBJ2-7,TRBV28,TGTGCCAGCCTAACCGAGACAGGGGCTCCCTACGAGCAGTACTTC,CASLTETGAPYEQYF
many,.,TRBJ1-2,TRBV3-1,TGTGCCAGCAGCCCCCTACGTGGATTCTATGGCTACACCTTC,CASSPLRGFYGYTF
.,.,TRBJ2-1,TRBV7-9,TGTGCCAGCAGCTTGGGGGGTGTATGGGGGGGCTTGGACAATGAGCAGTTCTTC,CASSLGGVWGGLDNEQFF
many,.,TRBJ2-2,TRBV30,TGTGCCTGGAGTTATCGGGACTCCGGGGAGCTGTTTTTT,CAWSYRDSGELFF
.,TRBD1,TRBJ1-6,TRBV12-5,TGTGCTAGTGGTTTGGCCGGGACAGGGAATAATTCACCCCTCCACTTT,CASGLAGTGNNSPLHF
many,TRBD2,TRBJ2-1,TRBV2,TGTGCCAGCAGTTCACTAGCGGGAATCCATGAGCAGTTCTTC,CASSSLAGIHEQFF
.,.,TRBJ1-1,TRBV6-6,TGTGCCAGCAGTTACACCCCTAACACTGAAGCTTTCTTT,CASSYTPNTEAFF
few,.,TRBJ1-2,TRBV4-1,TGCGCCAGCAGCCAAGTAGGGGTCGTGGGCCTGTATGGCTACACCTTC,CASSQVGVVGLYGYTF
.,.,TRBJ1-6,TRBV12-3/TRBV12-4,TGTGCCAGCAGTTTTTTCCAGGGATCAAGATCACCCCTCCACTTT,CASSFFQGSRSPLHF
few,.,TRBJ2-5,TRBV5-1,TGCGCCAGCAGCTTGGTCAGGACTTACCTCCAAGAGACCCAGTACTTC,CASSLVRTYLQETQYF
.,TRBD1,TRBJ1-5,TRBV19,TGTGCCAGTAGTATCTTGGACAGGAAGAATCAGCCCCAGCATTTT,CASSILDRKNQPQHF
.,.,TRBJ2-2,TRBV15,TGTGCCACCAGCAGAGATGGCCAGGGGAACACCGGGGAGCTGTTTTTT,CATSRDGQGNTGELFF
many,TRBD2,TRBJ2-2,TRBV6-1,TGTGCCAGCAGGGCGACTAGCGGGGGCTCGAACACCGGGGAGCTGTTTTTT,CASRATSGGSNTGELFF
many,TRBD1,TRBJ2-7,TRBV12-3/TRBV12-4,TGTGCCAGCAGCGGGACAGGGGGCTTCAACGAGCAGTACTTC,CASSGTGGFNEQYF
many,TRBD2,TRBJ2-3,TRBV2,TGTGCCAGCAGTGAAGCCGGGAGGGGGGATACGCAGTATTTT,CASSEAGRGDTQYF
.,.,TRBJ2-2,TRBV2,TGTGCCAGCAGTGAAGCGCTTCCAGGGCAGGTATTCGGGGAGCTGTTTTTT,CASSEALPGQVFGELFF
few,TRBD1,TRBJ2-1,TRBV19,TGTGCCAGTAGTACACCAGGGGGTTCGTGGAACAATGAGCAGTTCTTC,CASSTPGGSWNNEQFF
.,TRBD1,TRBJ2-6,TRBV6-1,TGTGCCAGCCGTCTCGGCGGGACAGGGATCTCTGGGGCCAACGTCCTGACTTTC,CASRLGGTGISGANVLTF
many,.,TRBJ1-5,TRBV6-1,TGTGCCAGCAGCGCCCCGACAGACTACAATCAGCCCCAGCATTTT,CASSAPTDYNQPQHF
.,.,TRBJ2-3,TRBV9,TGTGCCAGCAGCGTAGGGTCAGCAGATACGCAGTATTTT,CASSVGSADTQYF
.,.,TRBJ1-1,TRBV19,TGTGCCAGTAGTATCGGGGGGAGGCCGAACACTGAAGCTTTCTTT,CASSIGGRPNTEAFF
.,.,TRBJ2-5,TRBV10-3,TGTGCCATCGGAGGGGGTGAAGAGACCCAGTACTTC,CAIGGGEETQYF
.,.,TRBJ2-6,TRBV15,TGTGCCACCAGCAGAGATGGGAGTTACTCTGGGGCCAACGTCCTGACTTTC,CATSRDGSYSGANVLTF
many,.,TRBJ1-5,TRBV2,TGTGCCAGCAGTGAACAGGGAGAACAGCCCCAGCATTTT,CASSEQGEQPQHF
.,TRBD1,TRBJ1-2,TRBV5-1,TGCGCCAGCAGCCCGGGTGACAGGGTATATGGCTACACCTTC,CASSPGDRVYGYTF
.,.,TRBJ1-1,TRBV7-9,TGTGCCAGCAGCTTTGCCCAGGGAGGCACTGAAGCTTTCTTT,CASSFAQGGTEAFF
.,.,TRBJ2-4,TRBV7-3,TGTGCCAGCAGCTCGACCGGGGGAGGTGGAAACATTCAGTACTTC,CASSSTGGGGNIQYF
many,.,TRBJ2-7,TRBV27,TGTGCCAGCAGTTTATACCCAGGGGATCCATACGAGCAGTACTTC,CASSLYPGDPYEQYF
many,.,TRBJ2-5,TRBV11-2,TGTGCCAGCGTCGGGGGAGAGACCCAGTACTTC,CASVGGETQYF
few,.,TRBJ1-4,TRBV7-9,TGTGCCAGCAGCCCACCAGGGCCCTATGAAAAACTGTTTTTT,CASSPPGPYEKLFF
many,TRBD1,TRBJ2-3,TRBV11-3,TGTGCCAGCAGCCTAGGACAGGGGAGGTCAGATACGCAGTATTTT,CASSLGQGRSDTQYF
.,.,TRBJ2-3,TRBV20-1,TGCAGTGCACGAACAGGGCCAGAGGTAGATACGCAGTATTTT,CSARTGPEVDTQYF
few,TRBD2,TRBJ2-3,TRBV20-1,TGCAGTGCCCCGACTAGCGGGGGGGCGGGTACGCAGTATTTT,CSAPTSGGAGTQYF
many,TRBD1,TRBJ1-4,TRBV7-9,TGCGCCAGCAGCTCCGGGACAGGGAATGAAAAACTGTTTTTT,CASSSGTGNEKLFF
few,.,TRBJ1-2,TRBV9,TGTGCCAGCAGCGCAGGCAACAGCCTCAACTATGGCTACACCTTC,CASSAGNSLNYGYTF
once,TRBD1,TRBJ2-7,TRBV6-2/TRBV6-3,TGTGCCAGCAGCCCGGGACAGTACGAGCAGTACTTC,CASSPGQYEQYF
many,.,TRBJ1-5,TRBV7-2,TGTGCCAGCAGCTTAAACCCCGGGGGGAACAATCAGCCCCAGCATTTT,CASSLNPGGNNQPQHF